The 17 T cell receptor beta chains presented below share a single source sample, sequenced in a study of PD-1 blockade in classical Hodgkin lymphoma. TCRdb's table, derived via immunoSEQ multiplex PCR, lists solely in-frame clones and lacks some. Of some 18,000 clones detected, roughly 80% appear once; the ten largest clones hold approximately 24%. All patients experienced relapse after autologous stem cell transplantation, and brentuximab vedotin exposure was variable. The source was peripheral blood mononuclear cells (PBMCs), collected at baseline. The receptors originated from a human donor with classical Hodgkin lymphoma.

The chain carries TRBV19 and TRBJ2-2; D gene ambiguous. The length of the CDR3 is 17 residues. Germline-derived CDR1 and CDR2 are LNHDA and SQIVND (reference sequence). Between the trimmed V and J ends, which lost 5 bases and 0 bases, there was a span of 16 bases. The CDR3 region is CASSSPSRSANTGELFF. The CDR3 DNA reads TGTGCCAGTAGTTCCCCCTCTCGATCGGCGAACACCGGGGAGCTGTTTTTT. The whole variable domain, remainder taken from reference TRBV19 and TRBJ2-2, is DGGITQSPKYLFRKEGQNVTLSCEQNLNHDAMYWYRQDPGQGLRLIYYSQIVNDFQKGDIAEGYSVSREKKESFPLTVTSAQKNPTAFYLCASSSPSRSANTGELFFGEGSRLTVL.

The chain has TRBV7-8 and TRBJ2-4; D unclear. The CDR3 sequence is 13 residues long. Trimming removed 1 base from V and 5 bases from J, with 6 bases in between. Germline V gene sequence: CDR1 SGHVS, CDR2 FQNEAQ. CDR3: CASSLVGENIQYF. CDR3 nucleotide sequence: TGTGCCAGCAGCTTAGTAGGCGAAAACATTCAGTACTTC.

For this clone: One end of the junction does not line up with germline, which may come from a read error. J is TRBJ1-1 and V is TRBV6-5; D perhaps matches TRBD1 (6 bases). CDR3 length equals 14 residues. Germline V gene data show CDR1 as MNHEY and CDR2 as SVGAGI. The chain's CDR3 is CASKNPRGNAEAFF. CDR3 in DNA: TGTGCCAGCAAAAACCCTAGGGGGAACGCTGAAGCTTTCTTT.

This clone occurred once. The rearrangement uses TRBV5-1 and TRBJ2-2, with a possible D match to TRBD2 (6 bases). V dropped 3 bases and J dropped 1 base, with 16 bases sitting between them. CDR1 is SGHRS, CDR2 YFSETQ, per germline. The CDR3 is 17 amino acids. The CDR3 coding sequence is TGCGCCAGCAGCTGGACTCCTACGGGAGTGAACACCGGGGAGCTGTTTTTT. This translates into CASSWTPTGVNTGELFF.

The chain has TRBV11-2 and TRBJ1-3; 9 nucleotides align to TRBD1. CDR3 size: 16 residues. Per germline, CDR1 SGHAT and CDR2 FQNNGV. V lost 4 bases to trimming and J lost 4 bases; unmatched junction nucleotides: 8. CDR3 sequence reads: CASSSNWGQGGNTIYF. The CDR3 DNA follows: TGTGCCAGCAGCTCCAATTGGGGACAGGGAGGAAACACCATATATTTT.

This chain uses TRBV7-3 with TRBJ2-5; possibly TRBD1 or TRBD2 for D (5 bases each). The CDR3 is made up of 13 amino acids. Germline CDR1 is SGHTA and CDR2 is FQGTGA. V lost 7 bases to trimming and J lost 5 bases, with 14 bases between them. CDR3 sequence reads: CASKSGASETQYF. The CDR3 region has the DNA TGTGCCAGCAAATCCGGGGCGTCGGAGACCCAGTACTTC.

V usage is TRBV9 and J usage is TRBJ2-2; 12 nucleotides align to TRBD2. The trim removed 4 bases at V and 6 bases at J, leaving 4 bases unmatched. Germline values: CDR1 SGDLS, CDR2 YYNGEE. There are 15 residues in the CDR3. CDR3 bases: TGTGCCAGCAGCACGACTAGCGGGGGTTCCGGGGAGCTGTTTTTT. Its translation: CASSTTSGGSGELFF.

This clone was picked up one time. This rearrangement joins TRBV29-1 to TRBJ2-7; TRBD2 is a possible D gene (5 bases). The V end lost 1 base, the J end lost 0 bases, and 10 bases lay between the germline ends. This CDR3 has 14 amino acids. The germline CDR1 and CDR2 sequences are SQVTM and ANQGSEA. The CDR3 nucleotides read TGCAGCGTTGAAGGAGGGCCGCCCTCCTACGAGCAGTACTTC. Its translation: CSVEGGPPSYEQYF.

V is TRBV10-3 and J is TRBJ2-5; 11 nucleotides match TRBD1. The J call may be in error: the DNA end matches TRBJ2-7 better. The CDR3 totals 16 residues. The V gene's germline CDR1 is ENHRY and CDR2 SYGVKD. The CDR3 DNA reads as TGTGCCATCAGTGAGCTAGGGACAGGGGGCTCCTACGAGCAGTACTTC. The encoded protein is CAISELGTGGSYEQYF.

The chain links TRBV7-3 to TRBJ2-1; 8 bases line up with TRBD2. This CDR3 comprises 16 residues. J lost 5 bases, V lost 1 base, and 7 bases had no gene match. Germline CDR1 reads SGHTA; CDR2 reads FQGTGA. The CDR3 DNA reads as TGTGCCAGCAGCTTAATTGGGGGACTAGGGGACAATGAGCAGTTCTTC. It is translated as CASSLIGGLGDNEQFF.

This chain's CDR3 is CAWSNGAREKLFF. The CDR3 coding sequence is TGTGCCTGGTCGAATGGGGCGAGGGAAAAACTGTTTTTT. V usage is TRBV30 and J usage is TRBJ1-4; D may be TRBD1 (5 bases). V dropped 5 bases and J dropped 8 bases, with 15 bases sitting between them. The germline CDR1 and CDR2 sequences are GTSNPN and SVGIG (reference sequence). This CDR3 comprises 13 residues.

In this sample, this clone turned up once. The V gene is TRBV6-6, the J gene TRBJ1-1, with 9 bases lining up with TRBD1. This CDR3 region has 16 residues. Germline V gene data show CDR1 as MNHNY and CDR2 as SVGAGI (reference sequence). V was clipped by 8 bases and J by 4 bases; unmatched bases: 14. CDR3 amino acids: CASLAPDRGRSTEAFF. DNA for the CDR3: TGTGCCAGCCTGGCCCCGGACAGGGGCCGGAGCACTGAAGCTTTCTTT.

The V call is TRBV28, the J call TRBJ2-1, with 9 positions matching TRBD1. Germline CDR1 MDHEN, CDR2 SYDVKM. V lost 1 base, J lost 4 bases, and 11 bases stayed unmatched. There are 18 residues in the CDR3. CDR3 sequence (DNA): TGTGCCAGCAGTTTATTGGTGGGACAGGGTAATGGGTACAATGAGCAGTTCTTC. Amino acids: CASSLLVGQGNGYNEQFF.

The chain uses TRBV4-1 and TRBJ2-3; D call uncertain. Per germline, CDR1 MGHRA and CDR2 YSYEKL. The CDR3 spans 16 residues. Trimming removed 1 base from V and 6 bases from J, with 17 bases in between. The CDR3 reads CASSQGGSFFSDTQYF. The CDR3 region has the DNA TGCGCCAGCAGCCAAGGGGGTAGCTTCTTTAGTGATACGCAGTATTTT.

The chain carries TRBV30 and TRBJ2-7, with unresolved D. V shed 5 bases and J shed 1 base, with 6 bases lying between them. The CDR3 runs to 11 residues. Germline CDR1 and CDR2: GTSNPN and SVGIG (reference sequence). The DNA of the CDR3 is TGTGCCTGGGACCAATCCTACGAGCAGTACTTC. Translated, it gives CAWDQSYEQYF. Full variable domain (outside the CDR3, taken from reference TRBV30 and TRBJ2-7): SQTIHQWPATLVQPVGSPLSLECTVEGTSNPNLYWYRQAAGRGLQLLFYSVGIGQISSEVPQNLSASRPQDRQFILSSKKLLLSDSGFYLCAWDQSYEQYFGPGTRLTVT.

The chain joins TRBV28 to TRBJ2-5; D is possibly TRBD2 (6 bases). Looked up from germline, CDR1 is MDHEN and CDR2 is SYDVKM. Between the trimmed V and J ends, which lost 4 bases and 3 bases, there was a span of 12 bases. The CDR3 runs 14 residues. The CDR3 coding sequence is TGTGCCAGCAGTTCACTTAGCGGAAAAGAGACCCAGTACTTC. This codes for CASSSLSGKETQYF.

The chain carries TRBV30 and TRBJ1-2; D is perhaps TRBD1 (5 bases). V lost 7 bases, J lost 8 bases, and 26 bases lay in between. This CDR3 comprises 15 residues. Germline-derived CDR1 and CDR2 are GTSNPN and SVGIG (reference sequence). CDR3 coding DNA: TGTGCCTATGGCCCGGACACTGTGGGCCCGGGGGGCTACACCTTC. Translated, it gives CAYGPDTVGPGGYTF.